A single sample gave rise to the 10 T cell receptor beta chains below, sequenced in a study of blood T cell repertoires in COVID-19. Sequenced by immunoSEQ multiplex PCR; TCRdb stores in-frame clones only, minus some. The data contain over 250,000 clones, 85% of them singletons. The sequencing input was peripheral blood. The receptors stem from a human donor in a cohort sampled during active COVID-19.

This clone was counted once. CDR3 region: CASSYWAGGPTDTQYF. DNA for the CDR3: TGTGCCAGCAGTTATTGGGCGGGAGGGCCGACAGATACGCAGTATTTT. The V gene is TRBV6-2 or TRBV6-3, the J gene TRBJ2-3, with TRBD2 matching 9 bases. The ends lost 3 bases at V and 3 bases at J; junction bases unmatched: 7. Germline V CDR1 and CDR2: MNHEY, SVGEGT. The length of the CDR3 is 16 residues.

The chain recombines TRBV7-2 with TRBJ1-5; D gene uncertain. CDR3 size: 16 residues. Trimming took off 3 bases at V and 0 bases at J, with 12 bases between the two ends. Germline V gene lookup returns CDR1 SGHTA and CDR2 FQGNSA. DNA of the CDR3: TGTGCCAGCAGCTTTACGTCAACACCTAGCAATCAGCCCCAGCATTTT. It translates to CASSFTSTPSNQPQHF.

Concerning this clone: Its ends do not fully match the called genes, so a read error is possible. The V call is TRBV6-5, the J call TRBJ2-7; D is unclear. CDR3 length equals 12 residues. Germline CDR1 and CDR2: MNHEY and SVGAGI. Here the CDR3 reads CASSSPHIHLDF. The CDR3 DNA reads as TGTGCCAGCAGTTCTCCCCACATACACCTGGACTTC.

This chain links TRBV6-5 with TRBJ1-5, with TRBD1 matching 11 bases. The V gene end was trimmed by 6 bases and the J gene end by 6 bases; junction bases not matched to a gene: 4. The CDR3 totals 14 residues. Germline V gene data show CDR1 as MNHEY and CDR2 as SVGAGI. The CDR3 DNA reads as TGTGCCAGCAGGGGACAGGGGGTGAGTCAGCCCCAGCATTTT. Protein sequence: CASRGQGVSQPQHF.

This clone came up once. The V and J genes are TRBV4-1 and TRBJ2-1, with 7 bases aligning to TRBD1. Losses at the gene ends were 4 bases for V and 5 bases for J; bases not matched to a gene: 8. Germline CDR1 reads MGHRA; CDR2 reads YSYEKL. The length of the CDR3 is 15 residues. CDR3 amino acids: CASSPPIGQDNEQFF. The CDR3 nucleotides read TGCGCCAGCAGCCCCCCGATCGGACAGGACAATGAGCAGTTCTTC.

CDR3 nucleotides: TGTGCCAGCAAGGCGGGACAGAGCTCCTACGAGCAGTACTTC. Translated, it gives CASKAGQSSYEQYF. The chain has TRBV2 and TRBJ2-7, with D perhaps matching TRBD1 (7 bases). Germline assignment: CDR1 SNHLY and CDR2 FYNNEI. Deletions cut 7 bases from V and 0 bases from J, with 13 bases between. The length of the CDR3 is 14 residues.

The rearrangement links TRBV2 to TRBJ2-5, with 8 bases fitting TRBD2. The V and J ends lost 7 bases and 2 bases, in that order; junction bases with no gene match: 12. CDR1 SNHLY and CDR2 FYNNEI come from the germline V gene. This CDR3 region has 16 residues. As DNA, the CDR3 is TGTGCCAGCAAGCGAGGGGCGGGAGGTTCTCAAGAGACCCAGTACTTC. Its protein is CASKRGAGGSQETQYF. Filled out from reference TRBV2 and TRBJ2-5, the complete variable domain reads EPEVTQTPSHQVTQMGQEVILRCVPISNHLYFYWYRQILGQKVEFLVSFYNNEISEKSEIFDDQFSVERPDGSNFTLKIRSTKLEDSAMYFCASKRGAGGSQETQYFGPGTRLLVL.

The genes are TRBV7-8 and TRBJ1-2, with unresolved D. Trimming stripped 1 base from V and 4 bases from J, with 10 bases between. The CDR3 is made up of 14 amino acids. Per germline, CDR1 SGHVS and CDR2 FQNEAQ. The DNA of the CDR3 is TGTGCCAGCAGCTTAGTCCTAAGCACCTATGGCTACACCTTC. It yields the protein CASSLVLSTYGYTF. Full variable domain (rest looked up from reference TRBV7-8 and TRBJ1-2): GAGVSQSPRYKVAKRGQDVALRCDPISGHVSLFWYQQALGQGPEFLTYFQNEAQLDKSGLPSDRFFAERPEGSVSTLKIQRTQQEDSAVYLCASSLVLSTYGYTFGSGTRLTVV.

This rearrangement joins TRBV24-1 to TRBJ2-5; 9 nucleotides line up with TRBD1. This CDR3 region has 18 residues. Germline loops: CDR1 KGHDR, CDR2 SFDVKD. V shed 1 base, J shed 4 bases, and the junction held 12 bases outside the gene matches. CDR3 in amino acids: CATSDFVGGQGMGETQYF. CDR3 coding DNA: TGTGCCACCAGTGATTTTGTCGGGGGACAGGGTATGGGAGAGACCCAGTACTTC.

CDR3 DNA: TGTGCCTGGAGTCCTCGAGGACAGGGACATCAGCCCCAGCATTTT. Translating it yields CAWSPRGQGHQPQHF. The V gene is TRBV30, the J gene TRBJ1-5, with 8 bases matching TRBD1. V dropped 2 bases and J dropped 5; count of bases not matched to a gene: 8. The germline V gene encodes CDR1 GTSNPN and CDR2 SVGIG (reference sequence). The CDR3 runs 15 residues.